The TCR beta chain described here comes from a study of T cell responses to AZD1222 COVID-19 vaccine. Study-wide results and limits: Reportedly, close to half of spike-specific TCRs are directed against unmutated variant regions. Spike-specific TCR breadth and depth went up after people got two AZD1222 doses. Just 5 to 7 people given AZD1222 tested seropositive at baseline. There were vaccine-associated CD4 TCRs across spike, dominant at 160-218 and 743-854.

This clone was seen ten or more times. Its antigen remains unidentified. The protocol was immunoSEQ multiplex PCR, while the TCRdb copy is restricted to in-frame clones and leaves out a portion. The sample includes about 160,000 clones, around nine tenths of them seen just once. The TCR originated in an adult in good health. The sample consisted of peripheral blood, taken on day 0 of AZD1222 vaccination.

Here the CDR3 reads CASSQDFGGGEKLFF. The CDR3 DNA reads TGTGCCAGCAGCCAAGATTTCGGGGGAGGTGAAAAACTGTTTTTT. The chain has TRBV4-2 and TRBJ1-4; D may be TRBD1 (5 bases). In germline, CDR1 is LGHNA, CDR2 YNFKEQ. The CDR3 totals 15 residues. With 0 bases removed from V and 7 bases from J, the gap between germline ends came to 12 bases.